This T cell receptor (beta chain) was captured in a study of OX40 agonist ivuxolimab in advanced cancers. For context, the study as a whole: Ivuxolimab was an agonistic, fully human IgG2 monoclonal antibody directed against OX40 (CD134), a costimulatory receptor. The monotherapy dose-escalation portion (N ≈ 55 patients) of the phase I ivuxolimab trial is reported in the paper. Of the roughly 51 patients in dose escalation, some 20 had hepatocellular carcinoma, approximately 15 had melanoma, 9 had renal cell carcinoma and 9 had head and neck cancer. Partial responses occurred in three dose-escalation patients, of whom one had hepatocellular carcinoma and two had cutaneous melanoma. Patients were allowed to have had prior anti-PD-1, anti-PD-L1 or anti-CTLA-4 therapy, and around 41% of the dose-escalation patients had previously received checkpoint inhibitors. Intravenous ivuxolimab was administered to patients every 2 weeks at six dose levels: 0.01, 0.1, 0.3, 1.5, 3 and 10 mg/kg. The dose-escalation cohort was about 86% male with a mean age of around 62 years, ranging from roughly 23 to 79. The point of sequencing TCRbeta in the periphery was to test whether ivuxolimab changed TCR sequence diversity and drove clonal T-cell expansion. Broader findings and caveats from the paper: After ivuxolimab, expanded clones were on average more numerous among CD8+ T cells than among CD4+ T cells. At doses from 0.1 to 3.0 mg/kg, clonal expansion was seen in both CD4+ and CD8+ blood T cells between baseline and week 6. Partial responders in the 0.1-3.0 mg/kg groups had among the lowest normalized peripheral clonal expansion, especially among CD8+ T cells. Low levels of normalized T-cell clonal expansion were also seen in some patients who did not respond. Antigen specificity was not determined for the clonally expanded peripheral T cells.

Points on this clone: There is no known antigen for this receptor. No qualities accompany the bases; no much larger clone lies one base away.

Genomic DNA was extracted from sorted cells for sequencing of the TCRbeta CDR3 region. TCRbeta CDR3 regions were sequenced using the immunoSEQ Assay. What TCRdb holds here is the immuneACCESS table cut down to in-frame rearrangements. Part of the clones is not present; checked against another copy, under half of the missing clones reflect an unresolved V gene, and the others are unexplained. This sample gives 70,000 or so clones in total; roughly nine tenths of them show up just once. The ten largest clones capture about 6.5% of the sample. Sequences LNHDA (CDR1) and SQIVND (CDR2) are obtained from the germline V gene (reference sequence). V is reduced by 5 bases and J by 5 bases, leaving a spacing of 10 bases between them. The CDR3, cysteine through phenylalanine, is 12 amino acids long. Only the CDR3 DNA is retained, 36 bases long and in frame from the first base. The trial excluded patients who had a history of autoimmune disease or who were on systemic immunosuppression. In every dose cohort, peripheral blood was drawn for TCR sequencing at baseline, cycle 4 day 1, and cycle 7 day 1. The samples were taken from a phase I, first-in-human, multicenter, open-label dose-escalation trial of ivuxolimab. The trial enrolled adults with locally advanced or metastatic head and neck squamous cell, hepatocellular, melanoma or renal cell carcinoma. Before TCR sequencing, CD4+ and CD8+ T cells were separately sorted from peripheral blood.

The sequence derives from an adult with an advanced solid tumor such as melanoma, head and neck, liver or kidney cancer. The chain is encoded by TRBV19 joined to TRBJ2-7; no confident D gene assignment can be made. The sample was CD4+ or CD8+ T cells sorted from blood, taken in a trial of the OX40 agonist ivuxolimab. The bases read TGTGCCAGTAGTGCAACCACCAACGAGCAGTACTTC. Its protein is CASSATTNEQYF.